The 17 T cell receptor beta chains in this list originate from one sample, sequenced in a study of T cell clones after liver transplantation. Sequenced by immunoSEQ multiplex PCR; TCRdb stores in-frame clones only, minus some. The profile shows about 22,000 clones, around three quarters of them singletons. Material: CD4+ T cells from blood, obtained before liver transplant. The receptors come from a human donor who received a liver transplant.

This clone was detected only a few times. V gene TRBV18 combines with J gene TRBJ2-5; unclear D gene. This CDR3 has 14 amino acids. CDR1 and CDR2 from the germline V gene are KGHSH and LQKENI. Trimming left V 0 bases short and J 4 bases short, with 9 bases between. CDR3 in amino acids: CASSPPQALETQYF. In DNA, the CDR3 is TGTGCCAGCTCACCACCGCAGGCTTTAGAGACCCAGTACTTC. Full variable domain (remainder filled in from reference TRBV18 and TRBJ2-5): NAGVMQNPRHLVRRRGQEARLRCSPMKGHSHVYWYRQLPEEGLKFMVYLQKENIIDESGMPKERFSAEFPKEGPSILRIQQVVRGDSAAYFCASSPPQALETQYFGPGTRLLVL.

V usage is TRBV7-9 and J usage is TRBJ2-2; 7 bases are a match to TRBD1. Trimming removed 7 bases from V and 3 bases from J; junction bases left unmatched: 11. The CDR3 runs to 16 residues. Germline lookup yields CDR1 SEHNR and CDR2 FQNEAQ (reference sequence). The CDR3 loop is CASTRARGTDTGELFF. CDR3 DNA sequence: TGTGCCAGCACCCGTGCCAGGGGGACGGACACCGGGGAGCTGTTTTTT. Complete variable domain (other parts from reference TRBV7-9 and TRBJ2-2): DTGVSQNPRHKITKRGQNVTFRCDPISEHNRLYWYRQTLGQGPEFLTYFQNEAQLEKSRLLSDRFSAERPKGSFSTLEIQRTEQGDSAMYLCASTRARGTDTGELFFGEGSRLTVL.

This chain connects TRBV28 to TRBJ2-7, with D tentatively TRBD1 or TRBD2 (5 bases each). Germline V CDR1 and CDR2: MDHEN, SYDVKM. The germline V and J ends were trimmed by 4 bases and 2 bases, with 18 bases remaining between them. CDR3 size: 16 residues. CDR3 amino acids: CASSSPPRAGTYEQYF. CDR3 nucleotide sequence: TGTGCCAGCAGTTCCCCCCCCAGGGCCGGGACCTACGAGCAGTACTTC.

The gene calls are TRBV19 and TRBJ1-3; D gene unclear. The V end was cut by 7 bases, the J end by 0 bases, with 13 bases between. Germline V gives CDR1 LNHDA, CDR2 SQIVND (reference sequence). The length of the CDR3 is 15 residues. CDR3 residues: CASKETSSSGNTIYF. The DNA of the CDR3 is TGTGCCAGTAAGGAGACCTCTAGCTCTGGAAACACCATATATTTT. The full variable domain, with the rest looked up from reference TRBV19 and TRBJ1-3, is DGGITQSPKYLFRKEGQNVTLSCEQNLNHDAMYWYRQDPGQGLRLIYYSQIVNDFQKGDIAEGYSVSREKKESFPLTVTSAQKNPTAFYLCASKETSSSGNTIYFGEGSWLTVV.

The chain couples TRBV9 to TRBJ2-1; 11 nucleotides align to TRBD2. There are 16 residues in the CDR3. Germline V gene sequence: CDR1 SGDLS, CDR2 YYNGEE. Losses at the gene ends were 0 bases for V and 9 bases for J; bases not matched to a gene: 8. The CDR3 DNA follows: TGTGCCAGCAGCGTAGGGACTAGCGGGCTAGGGGGTGAGCAGTTCTTC. Translated, it gives CASSVGTSGLGGEQFF.

The CDR3 nucleotides read TGTGCCAGCAGTTCTAGGACGGTTGTCGGCACTGAAGCTTTCTTT. Amino acid sequence: CASSSRTVVGTEAFF. The chain links TRBV27 to TRBJ1-1; D is ambiguous. Trimming left V 4 bases short and J 4 bases short, with 16 bases between. Germline CDR1 is MNHEY and CDR2 is SMNVEV (reference sequence). There are 15 residues in the CDR3.

A few counts support this clone. The rearrangement links TRBV19 to TRBJ2-5; weak D call: TRBD1 (6 bases). This CDR3 is 16 amino acids long. Per germline, CDR1 LNHDA and CDR2 SQIVND (reference sequence). Trimming left V 5 bases short and J 2 bases short, with 18 bases between. The CDR3: CASSPETGTRQETQYF. As DNA, the CDR3 is TGTGCCAGTAGTCCCGAAACGGGGACAAGGCAAGAGACCCAGTACTTC.

The gene calls are TRBV5-6 and TRBJ2-3; unclear D gene. The CDR3 extends over 16 amino acids. Between the trimmed V and J ends, which lost 5 bases and 2 bases, there was a span of 18 bases. Germline loops: CDR1 SGHDT, CDR2 YYEEEE. The CDR3 sequence: CASSSPGQEFTDTQYF. In DNA form, the CDR3 reads TGTGCCAGCAGTTCGCCGGGCCAAGAGTTCACAGATACGCAGTATTTT. The entire variable domain, with the rest obtained from reference TRBV5-6 and TRBJ2-3, is as follows: DAGVTQSPTHLIKTRGQQVTLRCSPKSGHDTVSWYQQALGQGPQFIFQYYEEEERQRGNFPDRFSGHQFPNYSSELNVNALLLGDSALYLCASSSPGQEFTDTQYFGPGTRLTVL.

CDR3 loop: CASSDAAGGGETQYF. The CDR3 nucleotides are TGTGCCAGCAGTGACGCGGCGGGGGGAGGAGAGACCCAGTACTTC. The chain couples TRBV2 to TRBJ2-5, with 8 bases lining up with TRBD2. The V segment lost 3 bases and the J segment 4 bases; nucleotides outside the gene matches: 7. The CDR3 consists of 15 residues. Germline assignment: CDR1 SNHLY and CDR2 FYNNEI.

This chain connects TRBV6-1 to TRBJ2-7; perhaps TRBD1 as D (5 bases). The CDR3 spans 15 residues. Deletions cut 3 bases from V and 4 bases from J, with 16 bases between. Germline CDR1 is MNHNS and CDR2 is SASEGT. The CDR3 reads CASSDVEAGRYEQYF. Written as DNA, the CDR3 is TGTGCCAGCAGTGATGTAGAAGCAGGGCGGTACGAGCAGTACTTC.

The chain carries TRBV19 and TRBJ2-1; 8 nucleotides line up with TRBD1. CDR1 and CDR2 (germline): LNHDA, SQIVND (reference sequence). V gave up 2 bases and J gave up 1 base; unmatched junction bases: 19. The CDR3 runs to 21 residues. CDR3 in DNA: TGTGCCAGTAGTATATGGGGTCAGCCAGGGGGCGATCCTAGGTCCTACAATGAGCAGTTCTTC. It encodes CASSIWGQPGGDPRSYNEQFF.

The chain has TRBV5-6 and TRBJ2-5; TRBD2 aligns across 7 bases. In germline, CDR1 is SGHDT, CDR2 YYEEEE. The CDR3 totals 15 residues. The V and J ends lost 3 bases and 2 bases, in that order; junction bases with no gene match: 7. DNA of the CDR3: TGTGCCAGCAGCTCCGGACTAGTGCCACAAGAGACCCAGTACTTC. This translates into CASSSGLVPQETQYF.

The CDR3 loop is CASSPGGGETQYF. The CDR3 nucleotides read TGTGCCAGCAGCCCCGGAGGGGGAGAGACCCAGTACTTC. The gene calls are TRBV6-1 and TRBJ2-5; D is possibly TRBD1 or TRBD2 (6 bases each). V shed 6 bases and J shed 4 bases, with 12 bases lying between them. Germline values: CDR1 MNHNS, CDR2 SASEGT. CDR3 length: 13 amino acids.

This clone qualifies as medium-sized (0.01 to 0.1%). This chain uses TRBV4-2 with TRBJ1-1; D is uncertain. The germline V gene has CDR1 LGHNA and CDR2 YNFKEQ. Trimming shortened V by 0 bases and J by 4 bases, and 6 bases separated the two germline ends. This CDR3 is built from 13 residues. The CDR3 DNA sequence: TGTGCCAGCAGCCAAGAGAGGGCCACTGAAGCTTTCTTT. It yields the protein CASSQERATEAFF.

The V and J genes are TRBV21-1 and TRBJ2-7; the listed D gene, TRBD1, was not tested against the DNA. TRBV21-1 is a pseudogene segment. The CDR3 is 12 amino acids. In DNA form, the CDR3 reads TGTGCCAGCCGGGACACGAGCTACGAGCAGTACGTC. Translated: CASRDTSYEQYV.

This clone was counted only a few times. This chain joins TRBV21-1 and TRBJ2-7; the table's TRBD1 call for D was not verified on the DNA. TRBV21-1 is a recognized pseudogene. This CDR3 has 13 amino acids. CDR3 coding DNA: TGTGCCGCACGGACAGCGAAATCCTACGAGCAGTACTTC. Its translation is CAARTAKSYEQYF.

The chain employs TRBV6-5 and TRBJ1-2; 7 nucleotides agree with TRBD1. J lost 4 bases, V lost 6 bases, and 8 bases had no gene match. Germline lookup yields CDR1 MNHEY and CDR2 SVGAGI. The CDR3 has 14 residues. As DNA, the CDR3 is TGTGCCAGCAGATCAGGGGGGACTCCCTATGGCTACACCTTC. Protein sequence: CASRSGGTPYGYTF.